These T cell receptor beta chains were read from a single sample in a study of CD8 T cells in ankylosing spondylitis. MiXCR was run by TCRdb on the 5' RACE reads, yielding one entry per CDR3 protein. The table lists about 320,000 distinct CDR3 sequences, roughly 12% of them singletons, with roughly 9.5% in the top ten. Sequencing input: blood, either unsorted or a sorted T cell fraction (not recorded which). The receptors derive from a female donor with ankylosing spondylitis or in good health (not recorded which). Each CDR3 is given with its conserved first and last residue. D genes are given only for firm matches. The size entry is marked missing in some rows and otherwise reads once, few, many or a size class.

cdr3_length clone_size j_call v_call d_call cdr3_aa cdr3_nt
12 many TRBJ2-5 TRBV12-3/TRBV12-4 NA CASRIFGETQYF TGTGCCAGCAGGATATTCGGAGAGACCCAGTACTTC
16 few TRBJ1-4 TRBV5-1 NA CASSPGAAATNEKLFF TGCGCCAGCAGCCCCGGGGCGGCCGCAACTAATGAAAAACTGTTTTTT
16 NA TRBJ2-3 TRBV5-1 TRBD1 CASSLALRDRGNTQYF TGCGCCAGCAGCTTGGCTCTTCGGGACAGGGGTAATACGCAGTATTTT
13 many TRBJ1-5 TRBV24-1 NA CATSVQGGQPQHF TGTGCCACCAGTGTTCAGGGCGGACAGCCCCAGCATTTT
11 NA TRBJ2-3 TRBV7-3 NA CASGDGDTQYF TGTGCCAGCGGGGACGGAGATACGCAGTATTTT
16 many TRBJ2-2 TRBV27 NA CASSFEGISNTGELFF TGTGCCAGCAGTTTTGAGGGAATTTCGAACACCGGGGAGCTGTTTTTT
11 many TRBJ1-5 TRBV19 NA CASSGGTLQHF TGTGCCAGTAGTGGGGGGACTCTCCAGCATTTT
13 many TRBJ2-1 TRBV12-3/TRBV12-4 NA CASTPGSYNEQFF TGTGCCAGCACCCCCGGATCCTACAATGAGCAGTTCTTC
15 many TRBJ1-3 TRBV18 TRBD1 CASSATGERGNTIYF TGTGCCAGCTCAGCCACAGGGGAACGCGGAAACACCATATATTTT
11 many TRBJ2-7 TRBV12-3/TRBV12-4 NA CASTEDGEQYF TGTGCCAGCACAGAGGACGGGGAGCAGTACTTC
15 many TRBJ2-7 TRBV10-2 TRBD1 CASRQGQGLTYEQYF TGCGCCAGCCGCCAAGGACAGGGACTGACCTACGAGCAGTACTTC
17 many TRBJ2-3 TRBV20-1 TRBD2 CSATGLAGWPGTDTQYF TGCAGTGCCACAGGACTAGCGGGGTGGCCCGGCACAGATACGCAGTATTTT
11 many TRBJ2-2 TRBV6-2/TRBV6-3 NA CATDRAGELFF TGTGCCACGGATCGGGCCGGGGAGCTGTTTTTT
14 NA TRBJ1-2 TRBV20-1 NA CSARIGRAGDGYTF TGCAGTGCTAGAATAGGCAGGGCAGGGGATGGCTACACCTTC
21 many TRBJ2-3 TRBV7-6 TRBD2 CASSLGPPLAGGPPHTDTQYF TGTGCCAGCAGCTTAGGCCCACCACTAGCGGGAGGGCCCCCACACACAGATACGCAGTATTTT
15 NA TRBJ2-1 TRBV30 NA CAWSRGIEGGGEQFF TGTGCCTGGAGCCGAGGGATAGAAGGCGGCGGTGAGCAGTTCTTC
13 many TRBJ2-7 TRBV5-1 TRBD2 CASSYGGSIEQYF TGCGCCAGCAGCTACGGGGGGTCGATCGAGCAGTACTTC
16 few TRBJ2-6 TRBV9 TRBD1 CASSLSQGDGANVLTF TGTGCCAGCAGTCTCTCGCAGGGGGACGGGGCCAACGTCCTGACTTTC
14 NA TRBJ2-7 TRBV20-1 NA CSAWDKGKTYELYF TGCAGTGCTTGGGATAAGGGTAAAACCTACGAGCTGTACTTC
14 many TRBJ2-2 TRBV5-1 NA CASSLGRSSGELFF TGCGCCAGCAGCTTGGGCAGATCGTCCGGGGAGCTGTTTTTT
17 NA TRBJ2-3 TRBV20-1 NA CCARGSGRGLRTDTQYF TGCTGTGCTAGAGGCTCGGGCAGGGGATTACGAACAGATACGCAGTATTTT
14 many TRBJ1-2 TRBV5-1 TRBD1 CASKRNTGDYGYTF TGCGCCAGCAAGAGAAATACAGGGGACTATGGCTACACCTTC
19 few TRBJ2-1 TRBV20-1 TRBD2 CSARGGTSGRSRSYNEQFF TGCAGTGCTAGGGGGGGGACTAGCGGGAGGTCCCGCTCCTACAATGAGCAGTTCTTC
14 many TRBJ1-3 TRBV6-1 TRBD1 CASSLTGVGNTIYF TGTGCCAGCAGCCTAACAGGGGTCGGAAACACCATATATTTT
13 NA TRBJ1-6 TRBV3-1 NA CASSQESSVTLHF TGTGCCAGCAGCCAAGAGTCCTCAGTCACCCTCCACTTT
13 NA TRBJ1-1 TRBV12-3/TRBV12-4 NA CASSWLMNTEAFF TGTGCCAGCAGTTGGCTTATGAACACTGAAGCTTTCTTT
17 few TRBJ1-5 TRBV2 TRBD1 CASRELQGAVSNQPQHF TGTGCCAGCAGGGAGCTTCAGGGGGCCGTGAGCAATCAGCCCCAGCATTTT
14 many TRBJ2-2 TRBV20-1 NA CSARPGALTGELFF TGCAGTGCTAGGCCCGGAGCCCTCACCGGGGAGCTGTTTTTT
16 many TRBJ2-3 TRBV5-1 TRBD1 CASSLYTGAGTDTQYF TGCGCCAGCAGCCTATATACAGGGGCGGGCACAGATACGCAGTATTTT
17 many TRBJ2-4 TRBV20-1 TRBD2 CSATGTSLAGAKNIQYF TGCAGTGCTACCGGGACTAGCTTGGCGGGGGCCAAAAACATTCAGTACTTC
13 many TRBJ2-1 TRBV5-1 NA CASMRDSYNEQFF TGCGCCAGCATGAGGGACTCCTACAATGAGCAGTTCTTC
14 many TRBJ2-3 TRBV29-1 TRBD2 CSVRPGLGTDTQYF TGCAGCGTTAGACCGGGACTAGGGACAGATACGCAGTATTTT
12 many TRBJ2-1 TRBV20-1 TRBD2 CSARGGALNPFF TGCAGTGCTCGCGGGGGGGCCTTAAATCCGTTCTTC
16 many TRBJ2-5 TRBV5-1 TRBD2 CASSSGTSGKQETQYF TGCGCCAGCAGCTCGGGGACTAGCGGTAAACAAGAGACCCAGTACTTC
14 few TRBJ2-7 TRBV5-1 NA CASSLRARGYEQYF TGCGCCAGCAGCTTGCGTGCCAGGGGATACGAGCAGTACTTC
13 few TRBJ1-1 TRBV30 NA CAWRPTVNTEAFF TGTGCCTGGAGGCCGACTGTGAACACTGAAGCTTTCTTT
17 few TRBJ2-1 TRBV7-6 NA CASSLRVQGDSYNEQFF TGTGCCAGCAGCTTACGTGTTCAAGGGGACTCCTACAATGAGCAGTTCTTC
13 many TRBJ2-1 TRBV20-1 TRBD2 CSLAGGSINEQFF TGCAGTTTAGCGGGGGGCTCCATCAATGAGCAGTTCTTC
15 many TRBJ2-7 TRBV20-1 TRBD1 CSARVQGQDSYEQYF TGCAGTGCTAGAGTACAGGGACAGGATTCCTACGAGCAGTACTTC
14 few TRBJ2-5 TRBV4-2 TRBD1 CASSQVDRDQTQYF TGTGCCAGCAGCCAAGTAGACAGGGATCAGACCCAGTACTTC
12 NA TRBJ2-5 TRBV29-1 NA CSVDTSKGTQYF TGCAGCGTGGACACCTCCAAGGGGACCCAGTACTTC
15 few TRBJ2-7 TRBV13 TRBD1 CASSTGQGHAYEQYF TGTGCCAGCAGCACGGGACAGGGTCACGCCTACGAGCAGTACTTC
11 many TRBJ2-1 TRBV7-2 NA CASSPSLEQFF TGTGCCAGCAGCCCCTCTCTAGAGCAGTTCTTC
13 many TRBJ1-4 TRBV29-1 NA CSAQDTTNEKLFF TGCAGCGCCCAGGATACAACTAATGAAAAACTGTTTTTT
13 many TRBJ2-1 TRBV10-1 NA CASSDQGRNEQFF TGCGCCAGCAGTGATCAGGGTAGGAATGAGCAGTTCTTC
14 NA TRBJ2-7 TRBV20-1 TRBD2 CSAPRLAGAYEQYF TGCAGTGCGCCACGACTAGCGGGGGCCTACGAGCAGTACTTC
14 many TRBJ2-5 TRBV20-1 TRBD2 CSARSGRSQETQYF TGCAGTGCTAGAAGCGGGAGAAGTCAAGAGACCCAGTACTTC
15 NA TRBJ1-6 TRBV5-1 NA CASSLRRQENSPLHF TGCGCCAGCAGCCTAAGGCGGCAGGAGAATTCACCCCTCCACTTT
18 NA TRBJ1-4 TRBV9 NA CASSVGYGNRVEHDKLFF TGTGCCAGCAGCGTAGGATATGGGAACAGGGTAGAGCATGATAAACTGTTTTTT
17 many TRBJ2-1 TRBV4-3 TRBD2 CASSQRPSGSSYNEQFF TGCGCCAGCAGCCAGAGGCCTAGCGGGAGTTCCTACAATGAGCAGTTCTTC
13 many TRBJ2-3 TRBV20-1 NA CSALLDLTDTQYF TGCAGTGCTTTGTTAGACCTCACAGATACGCAGTATTTT
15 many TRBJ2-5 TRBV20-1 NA CSARVLYRVQETQYF TGCAGTGCTAGAGTCCTATATCGGGTGCAAGAGACCCAGTACTTC
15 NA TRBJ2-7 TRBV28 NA CASSLRAEVSYEQYF TGTGCCAGCAGTTTAAGGGCAGAGGTCTCCTACGAGCAGTACTTC
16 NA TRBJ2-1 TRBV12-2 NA CASRLGAGCSYNEQFF TGTGCAAGTCGCTTAGGGGCGGGCTGCTCCTACAATGAGCAGTTCTTC
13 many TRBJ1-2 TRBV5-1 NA CASSLEGKDGYTF TGCGCCAGCAGCTTGGAGGGGAAGGATGGCTACACCTTC
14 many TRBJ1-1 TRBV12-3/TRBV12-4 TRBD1 CASREGQGAAEAFF TGTGCCAGCAGAGAGGGACAGGGGGCTGCTGAAGCTTTCTTT
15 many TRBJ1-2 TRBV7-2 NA CASILWERQGYGYTF TGTGCCAGCATCCTTTGGGAGAGGCAGGGGTATGGCTACACCTTC
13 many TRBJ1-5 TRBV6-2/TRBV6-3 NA CASSSAGKQPQHF TGTGCCAGCAGCTCGGCGGGTAAACAGCCCCAGCATTTT
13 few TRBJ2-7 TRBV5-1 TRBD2 CASSGGGLYEQYF TGCGCCAGCAGCGGCGGGGGGCTCTACGAGCAGTACTTC